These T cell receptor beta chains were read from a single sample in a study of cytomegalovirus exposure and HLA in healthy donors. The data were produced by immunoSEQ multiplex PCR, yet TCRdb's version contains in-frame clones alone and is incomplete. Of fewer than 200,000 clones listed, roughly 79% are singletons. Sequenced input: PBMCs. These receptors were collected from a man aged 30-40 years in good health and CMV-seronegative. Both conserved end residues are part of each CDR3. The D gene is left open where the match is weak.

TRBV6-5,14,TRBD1,CASSYSGQGAIQYF
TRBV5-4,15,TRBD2,CASSSPRTSTGELFF
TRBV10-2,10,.,CASTNQPQHF
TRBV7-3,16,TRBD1,CASSPGQGPLPYEQYF
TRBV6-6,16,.,CASSYLSSEINEKLFF
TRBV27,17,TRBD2,CASSLWVAGGAEDTQYF
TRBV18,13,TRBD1,CAPRWTGGYEQYF
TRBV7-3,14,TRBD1,CASSLQGDSYEQYF
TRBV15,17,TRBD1,CATSRDSPGRGTYEQYF
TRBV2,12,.,CASQRDQETQYF
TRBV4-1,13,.,CASSQDYYNEQFF
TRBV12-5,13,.,CASECVSNEKLFF
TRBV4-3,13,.,CASSQDPVGLQYF
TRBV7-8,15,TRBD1,CASSFSLTGDSEAFF
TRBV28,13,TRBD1,CASSDRGYGQQYF
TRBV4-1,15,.,CASRFIQGVGNEQFF
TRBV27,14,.,CASSAQGTHQPQHF
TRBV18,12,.,CASCDTNTEAFF
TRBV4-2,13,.,CATGSASTDTQYF
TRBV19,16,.,CASSPPPGISSYEQYF
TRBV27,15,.,CASSRNGGAGNTIYF
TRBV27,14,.,CASSLTGGNTEAFF
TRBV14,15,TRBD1,CASSHNRGVNEKLFF
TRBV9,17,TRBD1,CASSPPLVRGLQETQYF
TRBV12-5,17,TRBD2,CASGNNPSGRASNEQFF
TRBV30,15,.,CAWSGDGISYNEQFF
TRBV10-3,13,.,CAIRQIPNTEAFF
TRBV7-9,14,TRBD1,CASSSGTGWIEQYF
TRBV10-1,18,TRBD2,CASSETRLAESNTGELFF
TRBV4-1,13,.,CASSQAVRGEQYF
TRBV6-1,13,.,CAGQTARNYGYTF
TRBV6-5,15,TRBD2,CASSWRRGGTDEQYF